The source of this T cell receptor (beta chain) is a study of cytomegalovirus exposure and HLA in healthy donors. Study in general: Researchers found that roughly 77% of some 400 genotyped donors fell within the Caucasian-associated ancestry cluster.

General study results and limits: In all likelihood, a cluster of highly shared sequence variants was a sequencing artifact.

Germline trimming cut 4 bases from V and 2 bases from J; bases unmatched to any gene: 3. The CDR3 runs 15 residues. Germline V gene data show CDR1 as LGHNA and CDR2 as YNFKEQ. With respect to this clone: Its target is not known.

Primers included in the PCR were 60 Vbeta and 13 Jbeta primers. Here immunoSEQ multiplex PCR was the method, and the copy in TCRdb shows in-frame clones only, minus some. Altogether roughly 80,000 clones are present, 73% being singletons, with the ten largest covering about 15%. Sequences were obtained from PBMCs. V gene TRBV4-2 combines with J gene TRBJ2-1, with 9 bases identical to TRBD1. The receptor was isolated from a woman between 35 and 50 years old in good health and CMV-seropositive. The CDR3 sequence: CASSRGQGPYNEQFF. CDR3 nucleotides: TGTGCCAGCAGCCGGGGACAGGGACCCTACAATGAGCAGTTCTTC.